The 28 T cell receptor beta chains below were found in one sample sequenced in a study of beta chain features in type 1 diabetes. Whole-study results and caveats: Among all four CD4+ subsets, Type 1 diabetes patients had TCRB CDR3s that were moderately but significantly shorter.

Since all of the isolated RNA was reverse transcribed, expressed TCRB transcripts were what got sequenced. TCRdb's table, derived via immunoSEQ multiplex PCR, lists solely in-frame clones and lacks some. The sample lists 150,000 to 190,000 clones, 10% to 13% occurring once. The antigens of these receptors remain unknown. Sequenced: central memory CD4+ T cells from blood. The origin of the receptors is a man aged 30-40 years with type 1 diabetes.

This clone was counted between two and nine times. The chain employs TRBV19 and TRBJ1-5; 9 bases fit TRBD1. The CDR3 covers 17 residues. The germline V gene has CDR1 LNHDA and CDR2 SQIVND (reference sequence). V trimming: 3 bases; J trimming: 2 bases; junction bases outside the gene matches: 8. In DNA form, the CDR3 reads TGTGCCAGTAGTATGCGGGGACAGGGTTTGGGCAATCAGCCCCAGCATTTT. Translating it yields CASSMRGQGLGNQPQHF. The full variable domain, rest sourced from reference TRBV19 and TRBJ1-5, is DGGITQSPKYLFRKEGQNVTLSCEQNLNHDAMYWYRQDPGQGLRLIYYSQIVNDFQKGDIAEGYSVSREKKESFPLTVTSAQKNPTAFYLCASSMRGQGLGNQPQHFGDGTRLSIL.

The chain uses TRBV11-2 and TRBJ2-1; a possible D gene is TRBD2 (6 bases). V shed 1 base and J shed 4 bases, with 14 bases lying between them. The CDR3 sequence is 16 residues long. Per germline, CDR1 SGHAT and CDR2 FQNNGV. Here the CDR3 reads CASSLVRLVVYNEQFF. The CDR3 DNA sequence: TGTGCCAGCAGCTTAGTGAGACTAGTAGTATACAATGAGCAGTTCTTC. Supplemented by reference TRBV11-2 and TRBJ2-1, the full variable domain reads EAGVAQSPRYKIIEKRQSVAFWCNPISGHATLYWYQQILGQGPKLLIQFQNNGVVDDSQLPKDRFSAERLKGVDSTLKIQPAKLEDSAVYLCASSLVRLVVYNEQFFGPGTRLTVL.

The chain employs TRBV30 and TRBJ1-2; 8 positions match TRBD1. This CDR3 region has 10 residues. Germline V gene sequence: CDR1 GTSNPN, CDR2 SVGIG (reference sequence). V lost 5 bases and J lost 7; bases outside the gene matches: 0. The CDR3 is CAWDRGGYTF. The CDR3, as DNA: TGTGCCTGGGACAGGGGTGGCTACACCTTC.

The chain couples TRBV7-8 to TRBJ1-2, with TRBD1 identical over 8 bases. This CDR3 is built from 15 residues. Germline trimming cut 4 bases from V and 2 bases from J; bases unmatched to any gene: 6. Germline V gives CDR1 SGHVS, CDR2 FQNEAQ. The CDR3 loop reads CASSYGQGRNYGYTF. DNA for the CDR3: TGTGCCAGCAGCTATGGACAGGGCAGGAACTATGGCTACACCTTC.

This chain joins TRBV12-5 and TRBJ1-4; no clear D gene. The CDR3 spans 17 residues. CDR1 LGHNT and CDR2 FRNRAP come from the germline V gene. The V end lost 0 bases, the J end lost 3 bases, and 14 bases lay between the germline ends. The DNA of the CDR3 is TGTGCTAGTGGTTTGGTCGATTACACAGTGGCTAATGAAAAACTGTTTTTT. It is translated as CASGLVDYTVANEKLFF.

V is TRBV6-6 and J is TRBJ1-3, with D unresolved. CDR3 length: 15 amino acids. Germline lookup yields CDR1 MNHNY and CDR2 SVGAGI (reference sequence). V lost 6 bases and J 0 bases, leaving 12 bases between the germline ends. In nucleotides, the CDR3 is TGTGCCAGCAGAGACGACGGGAACTCTGGAAACACCATATATTTT. It specifies CASRDDGNSGNTIYF.

The chain recombines TRBV7-2 with TRBJ2-7; possible D gene TRBD2, 6 bases. Trimming cost V 4 bases and J 3 bases, with 10 bases left between them. In germline, CDR1 is SGHTA, CDR2 FQGNSA. This CDR3 contains 13 residues. The CDR3 nucleotides are TGTGCCAGCAGCTGGGCGGGACTCTACGAGCAGTACTTC. Translated: CASSWAGLYEQYF. Variable domain in full (rest from reference TRBV7-2 and TRBJ2-7): GAGVSQSPSNKVTEKGKDVELRCDPISGHTALYWYRQSLGQGLEFLIYFQGNSAPDKSGLPSDRFSAERTGGSVSTLTIQRTQQEDSAVYLCASSWAGLYEQYFGPGTRLTVT.

The V gene is TRBV29-1, the J gene TRBJ2-7; possibly TRBD1 for D (6 bases). With 4 bases removed from V and 0 bases from J, the gap between germline ends came to 13 bases. The CDR3 is made up of 14 amino acids. Germline V gives CDR1 SQVTM, CDR2 ANQGSEA. This CDR3 is CSVGDRPSSYEQYF. CDR3 sequence (DNA): TGCAGCGTTGGAGACAGGCCCAGCTCCTACGAGCAGTACTTC.

The rearrangement uses TRBV2 and TRBJ2-3; TRBD2 is a possible D gene (5 bases). V was cut by 3 bases and J by 6 bases, with 7 bases left in between. The CDR3 runs 12 residues. Germline CDR1 reads SNHLY; CDR2 reads FYNNEI. Here the CDR3 DNA reads TGTGCCAGCAGTGACAGAGGGGATACGCAGTATTTT. Translated, it gives CASSDRGDTQYF. The full variable domain, its missing parts supplied by reference TRBV2 and TRBJ2-3, is EPEVTQTPSHQVTQMGQEVILRCVPISNHLYFYWYRQILGQKVEFLVSFYNNEISEKSEIFDDQFSVERPDGSNFTLKIRSTKLEDSAMYFCASSDRGDTQYFGPGTRLTVL.

The gene calls are TRBV27 and TRBJ1-1; no definite D call. V dropped 10 bases and J dropped 8 bases, with 20 bases sitting between them. The CDR3 contains 13 residues. Germline loops: CDR1 MNHEY, CDR2 SMNVEV (reference sequence). The CDR3 DNA reads TGTGCCACCTGGGAGATGGGGTTCAACGAAGCTTTCTTT. It specifies CATWEMGFNEAFF.

The chain employs TRBV4-3 and TRBJ2-6; maybe TRBD1 (6 bases). This CDR3 has 14 residues. The V gene's germline CDR1 is LGHNA and CDR2 YSLEER. The V and J ends lost 4 bases and 7 bases respectively, with 11 bases between them. The CDR3: CASSLAGTANVLTF. CDR3 coding DNA: TGCGCCAGCAGCCTTGCCGGGACAGCCAACGTCCTGACTTTC.

This chain joins TRBV19 and TRBJ2-5; 9 bases fit TRBD2. The CDR3 is 16 residues long. V dropped 5 bases and J dropped 5; count of bases not matched to a gene: 12. CDR1 LNHDA and CDR2 SQIVND come from the germline V gene (reference sequence). CDR3 region: CASSPQVAGAGETQYF. CDR3 sequence (DNA): TGTGCCAGTAGTCCCCAGGTAGCGGGAGCTGGGGAGACCCAGTACTTC.

The chain links TRBV7-9 to TRBJ2-7; weak D call: TRBD2 (5 bases). Trimming left V 4 bases short and J 3 bases short, with 10 bases between. The length of the CDR3 is 13 residues. From germline, CDR1 is SEHNR and CDR2 FQNEAQ (reference sequence). For the CDR3, the DNA is TGTGCCAGCAGCTCCCAGCGGAGCTACGAGCAGTACTTC. Protein: CASSSQRSYEQYF. Filled out from reference TRBV7-9 and TRBJ2-7, the complete variable domain reads DTGVSQNPRHKITKRGQNVTFRCDPISEHNRLYWYRQTLGQGPEFLTYFQNEAQLEKSRLLSDRFSAERPKGSFSTLEIQRTEQGDSAMYLCASSSQRSYEQYFGPGTRLTVT.

This clone was counted between two and nine times. This CDR3 is CSVRGTSGTLQSSYEQYF. In DNA, the CDR3 is TGCAGCGTGCGTGGGACTAGCGGAACTCTACAAAGCTCCTACGAGCAGTACTTC. The chain recombines TRBV29-1 with TRBJ2-7, with 11 nucleotides matching TRBD2. The CDR3 extends over 18 amino acids. CDR1 is SQVTM, CDR2 ANQGSEA, per germline. The junction had 16 bases not matched to a gene; V was cut back by 6 bases and J by 0 bases.

The sample holds one count of this clone. This chain uses TRBV7-3 with TRBJ1-1; D gene ambiguous. The germline gives CDR1 SGHTA, CDR2 FQGTGA. The CDR3 has 15 amino acids. V was trimmed by 1 base and J by 4 bases, leaving 13 bases between them. The CDR3 region has the DNA TGTGCCAGCAGCTTAATTGGAGGGTCGGGCACTGAAGCTTTCTTT. It yields the protein CASSLIGGSGTEAFF.

This clone has only a few counts. This chain links TRBV9 with TRBJ2-1; perhaps TRBD2 as D (7 bases). The V end was cut by 4 bases, the J end by 7 bases, with 21 bases between. CDR3 length: 16 amino acids. Germline CDR1 and CDR2: SGDLS and YYNGEE. The chain's CDR3 is CASSRGGGPSSNEQFF. CDR3 nucleotide sequence: TGTGCCAGCAGCAGAGGGGGGGGGCCCTCTAGTAATGAGCAGTTCTTC.

The chain has TRBV11-2 and TRBJ2-3; D unclear. V was clipped by 5 bases and J by 4 bases, with 10 bases between them. The CDR3 is 13 residues long. Germline loops: CDR1 SGHAT, CDR2 FQNNGV. In DNA, the CDR3 is TGTGCCAGCAGCACGACTGCCGCAGATACGCAGTATTTT. Protein product: CASSTTAADTQYF.

This clone was counted only a few times. The chain joins TRBV4-2 to TRBJ2-5, with a possible D match to TRBD1 (5 bases). The germline V gene encodes CDR1 LGHNA and CDR2 YNFKEQ. Trimming pared 1 base from V and 5 bases from J, leaving 11 bases between. The CDR3 length is 14 residues. CDR3: CASSQGDRAETQYF. The CDR3 nucleotides read TGTGCCAGCAGCCAAGGAGACAGAGCGGAGACCCAGTACTTC.

The V call is TRBV18, the J call TRBJ2-6; D gene unclear. This CDR3 region has 15 residues. V was trimmed by 6 bases and J by 4 bases, leaving 13 bases between them. Per the germline V gene, CDR1 is KGHSH and CDR2 is LQKENI. This CDR3 is CASSEDVAGANVLTF. CDR3 in DNA: TGTGCCAGCTCCGAGGATGTGGCCGGGGCCAACGTCCTGACTTTC. The whole variable domain, remainder taken from reference TRBV18 and TRBJ2-6, is NAGVMQNPRHLVRRRGQEARLRCSPMKGHSHVYWYRQLPEEGLKFMVYLQKENIIDESGMPKERFSAEFPKEGPSILRIQQVVRGDSAAYFCASSEDVAGANVLTFGAGSRLTVL.

The chain combines TRBV7-8 with TRBJ2-3, with TRBD1 matching 8 bases. This CDR3 comprises 13 residues. J was trimmed by 11 bases and V by 3 bases; bases with no gene match: 7. The germline CDR1 and CDR2 sequences are SGHVS and FQNEAQ. The CDR3 nucleotides are TGTGCCAGCAGCTTTAGGGCCGACAGGGGGCAGTATTTT. Protein sequence: CASSFRADRGQYF.

This chain uses TRBV7-9 with TRBJ1-5, with D uncertain. V lost 4 bases, J lost 4 bases, and 5 bases lay in between. CDR1 and CDR2 (germline): SEHNR, FQNEAQ (reference sequence). This CDR3 is 12 amino acids long. As DNA, the CDR3 is TGTGCCAGCAGCTCACAGAATCAGCCCCAGCATTTT. As protein: CASSSQNQPQHF.

This clone was observed a few times. V and J are TRBV7-9 and TRBJ2-3; D may be TRBD2 (6 bases). The germline CDR1 and CDR2 sequences are SEHNR and FQNEAQ (reference sequence). V was shortened by 3 bases and J by 0 bases, with 13 bases between the two germline ends. The CDR3 totals 16 residues. For the CDR3, the DNA is TGTGCCAGCAGCTTCCTTCCCGGGAGTAGCACAGATACGCAGTATTTT. It codes for CASSFLPGSSTDTQYF.

This clone was counted a few times. The chain couples TRBV4-2 to TRBJ2-1; a weak D match, TRBD2 (5 bases). CDR3 size: 14 residues. Trimming pared 4 bases from V and 6 bases from J, leaving 13 bases between. Germline values: CDR1 LGHNA, CDR2 YNFKEQ. The CDR3 region is CASSPSHELNEQFF. The CDR3 DNA reads TGTGCCAGCAGCCCTAGCCATGAGCTCAATGAGCAGTTCTTC.

This clone was found a few times. The chain is built from TRBV5-1 and TRBJ2-5, with D unclear. The CDR3 runs to 12 residues. The germline V gene has CDR1 SGHRS and CDR2 YFSETQ. Trimming stripped 3 bases from V and 2 bases from J, with 5 bases between. The CDR3 region is CASSSTQETQYF. The CDR3 coding sequence is TGCGCCAGCAGCTCGACTCAAGAGACCCAGTACTTC. The full variable domain, its missing parts supplied by reference TRBV5-1 and TRBJ2-5, is KAGVTQTPRYLIKTRGQQVTLSCSPISGHRSVSWYQQTPGQGLQFLFEYFSETQRNKGNFPGRFSGRQFSNSRSEMNVSTLELGDSALYLCASSSTQETQYFGPGTRLLVL.

The chain couples TRBV28 to TRBJ1-2, with TRBD1 matching 7 bases. V dropped 2 bases and J dropped 7; count of bases not matched to a gene: 1. CDR3 size: 12 residues. The V gene's germline CDR1 is MDHEN and CDR2 SYDVKM. CDR3 protein: CASSLGTVGYTF. The CDR3 nucleotides read TGTGCCAGCAGTTTAGGGACAGTTGGCTACACCTTC.

The chain is built from TRBV7-8 and TRBJ1-2; D is perhaps TRBD1 (5 bases). Germline values: CDR1 SGHVS, CDR2 FQNEAQ. This CDR3 has 17 amino acids. V was pared by 0 bases and J by 4 bases, with 18 bases between. This chain's CDR3 is CASSLASGRASLYGYTF. In nucleotides, the CDR3 is TGTGCCAGCAGCTTAGCGTCTGGCAGGGCCTCCCTCTATGGCTACACCTTC.

This chain links TRBV19 with TRBJ1-2; tentatively, D is TRBD1 (6 bases). V was cut by 9 bases and J by 4 bases, with 15 bases left in between. The CDR3 consists of 13 residues. Germline V CDR1 and CDR2: LNHDA, SQIVND (reference sequence). CDR3 residues: CASLRGGTYGYTF. The CDR3 DNA reads TGTGCCAGCCTCCGAGGGGGTACCTATGGCTACACCTTC.

V usage is TRBV30 and J usage is TRBJ1-1; D is unclear. The CDR3 is 14 residues long. CDR1 is GTSNPN and CDR2 is SVGIG in the germline V gene (reference sequence). V lost 2 bases, J lost 3 bases, and 13 bases lay in between. The CDR3 sequence is CAWSNEGWDTEAFF. The CDR3 region has the DNA TGTGCCTGGAGTAATGAGGGATGGGACACTGAAGCTTTCTTT.